This TCR beta chain was captured in a study of beta chain features in type 1 diabetes. This clone was seen only a few times. Its specificity is unknown. A CD45RO/CCR7/CD25/CD127/CD95/CD27 panel sorted naive, central memory, regulatory and stem cell-like memory CD4+ cells. What was sequenced were expressed TCRB transcripts, since all of the isolated RNA had been reverse transcribed. Data came from immunoSEQ multiplex PCR; TCRdb stores just in-frame clones and leaves some out. The table records about 330,000 clones, approximately 11% of them present only once. The study's findings and limits: When VDJ junctions were examined, type 1 diabetes patients showed fewer insertions and more deletions.

The TCR originated in a woman between 25 and 40 years old in good health. Sample: naive CD4+ T cells from blood.

CDR3: CASSLDGTGVQPQHF. CDR3 coding DNA: TGTGCCAGCAGCTTAGACGGGACAGGGGTCCAGCCCCAGCATTTT. V usage is TRBV7-9 and J usage is TRBJ1-5, with TRBD1 matching 10 bases. This CDR3 is built from 15 residues. The germline gives CDR1 SEHNR, CDR2 FQNEAQ (reference sequence). J lost 7 bases, V lost 1 base, and 4 bases had no gene match. Full variable domain (missing parts from reference TRBV7-9 and TRBJ1-5): DTGVSQNPRHKITKRGQNVTFRCDPISEHNRLYWYRQTLGQGPEFLTYFQNEAQLEKSRLLSDRFSAERPKGSFSTLEIQRTEQGDSAMYLCASSLDGTGVQPQHFGDGTRLSIL.